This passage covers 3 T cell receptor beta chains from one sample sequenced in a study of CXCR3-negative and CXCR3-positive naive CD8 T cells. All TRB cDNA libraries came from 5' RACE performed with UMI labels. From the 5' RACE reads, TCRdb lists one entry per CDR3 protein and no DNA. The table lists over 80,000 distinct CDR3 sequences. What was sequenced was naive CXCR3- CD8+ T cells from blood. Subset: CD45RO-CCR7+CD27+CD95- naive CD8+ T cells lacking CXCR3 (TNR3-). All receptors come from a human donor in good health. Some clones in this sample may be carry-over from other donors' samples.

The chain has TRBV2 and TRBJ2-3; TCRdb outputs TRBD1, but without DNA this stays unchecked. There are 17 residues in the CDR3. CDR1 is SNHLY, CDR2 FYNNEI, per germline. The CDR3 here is CASYPVTGNSGTDTQYF.

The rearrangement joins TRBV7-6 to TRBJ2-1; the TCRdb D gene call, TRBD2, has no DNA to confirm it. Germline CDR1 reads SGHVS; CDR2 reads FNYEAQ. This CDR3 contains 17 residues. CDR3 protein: CASSSRLAGVPYNEQFF.

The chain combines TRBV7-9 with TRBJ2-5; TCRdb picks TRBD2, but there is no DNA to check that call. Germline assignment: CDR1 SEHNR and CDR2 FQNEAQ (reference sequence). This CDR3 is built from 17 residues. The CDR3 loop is CASSSSPPAHNGETQYF. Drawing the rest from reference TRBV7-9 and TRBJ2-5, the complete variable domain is DTGVSQNPRHKITKRGQNVTFRCDPISEHNRLYWYRQTLGQGPEFLTYFQNEAQLEKSRLLSDRFSAERPKGSFSTLEIQRTEQGDSAMYLCASSSSPPAHNGETQYFGPGTRLLVL.